The clone carrying this TCR beta chain was seen a few times. The PCR used 60 Vbeta and 13 Jbeta primers. Sequencing used immunoSEQ multiplex PCR; TCRdb keeps in-frame clones, though not all of them. The sample yields 150,000 to 180,000 clones, 65% to 80% seen once. These data come from a study of cytomegalovirus exposure and HLA in healthy donors. This CDR3 is 13 amino acids long. The V segment lost 1 base and the J segment 10 bases; nucleotides outside the gene matches: 3. Germline V gene data show CDR1 as SNHLY and CDR2 as FYNNEI. This clonotype was sampled from a man in his late teens or twenties in good health and CMV-seronegative. Input material: PBMCs. The chain employs TRBV2 and TRBJ1-4, with TRBD1 matching 7 bases. The CDR3 loop reads CASSEGQGGKLFF. CDR3 DNA: TGTGCCAGCAGTGAAGGACAGGGTGGAAAACTGTTTTTT.